The TCR beta chain described here comes from a study of blood T cell repertoires in COVID-19. Study background: The origin of the acute and convalescent COVID-19 samples was the United States, Italy and Spain.

Germline CDR1 and CDR2: KGHDR and SFDVKD. With 2 bases removed from V and 3 bases from J, the gap between germline ends came to 13 bases. CDR3 length: 17 amino acids. This table comes from immunoSEQ multiplex PCR, and its TCRdb copy is limited to in-frame clones, with some not included. Of about 54,000 clones listed, approximately 90% were seen once; the top ten hold around 4.2%. The V gene is TRBV24-1, the J gene TRBJ2-6; the D gene is possibly TRBD2 (5 bases). Sequenced input: peripheral blood. The TCR was taken from a man in his fifties with acute or convalescent COVID-19. CDR3 amino acids: CATSDSARVLGANVLTF. Written as DNA, the CDR3 is TGTGCCACCAGTGATTCCGCGAGGGTTCTTGGGGCCAACGTCCTGACTTTC.